This T cell receptor (beta chain) was recovered during a study of human versus mouse CDR3 diversity and MHC coevolution. Study-level background: Reported immunoSEQ sensitivity was one in 200,000 T cells, with reduced amplification bias. Study-wide points: Two of the three human donors had the lowest clonal inequality. By iCHAO1, human TCR beta clonotypes numbered about 1.5 million, the most.

This CDR3 has 14 amino acids. CDR1 and CDR2 (germline): SGHNT, YYREEE (reference sequence). The V gene end was trimmed by 1 base and the J gene end by 6 bases; junction bases not matched to a gene: 1. Cells were CD45RO-negative CD62L-positive naive CD4 T cells sorted from PBMCs. TCRdb's table, derived via immunoSEQ multiplex PCR, lists solely in-frame clones and lacks some. The sample has about 83,000 clones, roughly 92% seen once. On this clone itself: Its antigen remains unidentified.

The material sequenced was naive CD4+ T cells from blood. The sample's subset: CD45RO-negative CD62L-positive naive CD4 T cells. The sequence derives from a person aged 30 to 70 in good health. V gene TRBV5-4 combines with J gene TRBJ2-2; TRBD1 aligns across 9 bases. CDR3 bases: TGTGCCAGCAGCTTGACAGGGGGCCCCGGGGAGCTGTTTTTT. Translated, it gives CASSLTGGPGELFF.